This T cell receptor (beta chain) was observed in a study of long-term antiretroviral therapy in people with HIV. Trimming took 5 bases from V and 6 from J, leaving 10 bases between them. The CDR3 spans 12 residues. Germline V gives CDR1 PRHDT, CDR2 FYEKMQ (reference sequence). Study-level results: Older ART regimens were possibly in use when the blood was collected between about 2004 and 2018. It was not possible to obtain data on ART adherence, viral resistance or therapy changes.

The libraries were made with immunoSEQ v3.0 at survey level. The method was immunoSEQ multiplex PCR; TCRdb's version includes in-frame clones alone and lacks a portion of them. The sample includes tens of thousands of clones, just over 85% of them seen just once. Comment on this clone: Its antigen is as yet unknown.

The TCR sequence derives from a young man with HIV. The sequences come from unsorted PBMCs, collected about 4.3 years after starting antiretroviral therapy. The genes are TRBV13 and TRBJ1-1; possibly TRBD1 for D (5 bases). The CDR3 loop reads CASSTKTAEAFF. The CDR3 DNA sequence: TGTGCCAGCAGCACCAAGACAGCTGAAGCTTTCTTT.